Listed here is a single T cell receptor beta chain. The antigen is unknown. The data were obtained in a study of response to subunit inactivated influenza vaccine. The study, taken as a whole, reports: Authors proposed each seasonal influenza vaccination draws in few new T cells.

TCRdb independently ran MiXCR on the RT-PCR reads; one entry per CDR3 protein. The sample contains 650,000 to 700,000 distinct CDR3 sequences, 15% to 18% of which appear only once. This CDR3 has 14 residues. Trimming removed 5 bases at V and 2 bases at J, with 14 bases between. Germline lookup yields CDR1 SGHRS and CDR2 YFSETQ. The sample in question was PBMCs from blood, obtained 11 to 12 days after vaccination. This TCR was sampled from a man aged 50 to 59 who received an inactivated influenza vaccine. The chain recombines TRBV5-1 with TRBJ2-7, with D tentatively TRBD2 (5 bases). The CDR3 coding sequence is TGCGCCAGCAGGTCTCTAGCAGAGACCTACGAGCAGTACTTC. Translating it yields CASRSLAETYEQYF. Using reference TRBV5-1 and TRBJ2-7 for the parts outside the CDR3, the full variable domain is KAGVTQTPRYLIKTRGQQVTLSCSPISGHRSVSWYQQTPGQGLQFLFEYFSETQRNKGNFPGRFSGRQFSNSRSEMNVSTLELGDSALYLCASRSLAETYEQYFGPGTRLTVT.